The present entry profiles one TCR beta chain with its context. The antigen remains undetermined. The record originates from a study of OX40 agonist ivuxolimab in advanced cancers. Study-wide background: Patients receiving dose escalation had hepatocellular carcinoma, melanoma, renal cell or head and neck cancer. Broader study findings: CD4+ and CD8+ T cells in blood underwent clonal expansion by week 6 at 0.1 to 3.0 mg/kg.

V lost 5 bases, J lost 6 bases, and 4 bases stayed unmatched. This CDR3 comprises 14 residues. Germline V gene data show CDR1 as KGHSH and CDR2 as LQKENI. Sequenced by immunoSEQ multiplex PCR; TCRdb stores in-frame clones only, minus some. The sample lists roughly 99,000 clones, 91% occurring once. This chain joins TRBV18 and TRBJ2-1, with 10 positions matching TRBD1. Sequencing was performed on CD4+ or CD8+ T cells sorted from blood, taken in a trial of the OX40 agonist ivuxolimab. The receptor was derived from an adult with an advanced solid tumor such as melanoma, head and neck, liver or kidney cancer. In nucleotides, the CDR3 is TGTGCCAGCTCATCCCGGACAGGGGGCAATGAGCAGTTCTTC. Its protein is CASSSRTGGNEQFF.